These 2 T cell receptor beta chains originate from one sample sequenced in a study of human T cells and chemical hapten exposure. Sample time point: pre-sensitization, week 0. Described treatment: therapeutic diphenylcyclopropenone sensitization with weekly scalp DPC. TCRdb itself ran the RACE reads through MiXCR, one entry per CDR3 protein. There are 200,000 to 300,000 distinct CDR3 sequences in the sample; 8.6% occur only once, and 2.3% lies in the top ten. This specimen consisted of whole blood, obtained in connection with sensitization to the hapten diphenylcyclopropenone (DPC). The receptors come from a woman aged 40 to 50 with alopecia areata. Some clones in this sample may be carry-over from other donors' samples.

This clonotype was found a few times. The chain uses TRBV5-4 and TRBJ2-1, with 12 bases fitting TRBD2. CDR3 length: 15 amino acids. Per the germline V gene, CDR1 is SGHNT and CDR2 is YYREEE (reference sequence). V lost 0 bases, J lost 8 bases, and 3 bases stayed unmatched. The CDR3 here is CASSLGLAGAYEQFF. The CDR3 nucleotides read TGTGCCAGCAGCTTGGGACTAGCGGGAGCCTATGAGCAGTTCTTC.

The CDR3 loop reads CSGGQGGYGYTF. The CDR3 DNA reads as TGCAGCGGGGGACAGGGCGGCTATGGCTACACCTTC. The chain joins TRBV29-1 to TRBJ1-2, with TRBD1 matching over 9 bases. The CDR3 sequence is 12 residues long. The V gene's germline CDR1 is SQVTM and CDR2 ANQGSEA. V lost 7 bases and J lost 4; bases outside the gene matches: 4.